Below, 24 T cell receptor beta chains from the same sample are listed, as sequenced in a study of blood T cell repertoires in COVID-19. TCRdb's copy holds only in-frame clones and misses some; the assay was immunoSEQ multiplex PCR. The sample lists approximately 210,000 clones; around 82% were seen once. The sample comprised peripheral blood. The receptors were gathered from a woman aged 45-65 years with acute or convalescent COVID-19.

The chain has TRBV7-3 and TRBJ2-1; possibly TRBD1 for D (6 bases). The CDR3 loop spans 14 amino acids. Germline V gene lookup returns CDR1 SGHTA and CDR2 FQGTGA. V lost 3 bases and J lost 7, with 13 bases in between. The DNA of the CDR3 is TGTGCCAGCAGCTTGACAGGTTTCGGAAATGAGCAGTTCTTC. Protein product: CASSLTGFGNEQFF.

This chain joins TRBV15 and TRBJ2-7; TRBD2 matches 10 bases. Germline CDR1 LNHNV, CDR2 YYDKDF (reference sequence). The CDR3 runs to 15 residues. The V and J ends lost 1 base and 3 bases, in that order; junction bases with no gene match: 3. CDR3 loop: CATSRAPSGSYEQYF. The CDR3 DNA reads TGTGCCACCAGCAGAGCCCCTAGCGGGAGCTACGAGCAGTACTTC. Variable domain in full (rest from reference TRBV15 and TRBJ2-7): DAMVIQNPRYQVTQFGKPVTLSCSQTLNHNVMYWYQQKSSQAPKLLFHYYDKDFNNEADTPDNFQSRRPNTSFCFLDIRSPGLGDTAMYLCATSRAPSGSYEQYFGPGTRLTVT.

The chain joins TRBV27 to TRBJ1-1, with 7 positions matching TRBD1. J was trimmed by 0 bases and V by 8 bases; bases with no gene match: 6. Germline CDR1 is MNHEY and CDR2 is SMNVEV (reference sequence). The CDR3 has 14 amino acids. CDR3 nucleotide sequence: TGTGCCAGCCGACAGGGTTTCATGAACACTGAAGCTTTCTTT. It is translated as CASRQGFMNTEAFF.

The V gene is TRBV7-2, the J gene TRBJ2-7; TRBD2 is a possible D gene (6 bases). V was clipped by 5 bases and J by 0 bases, with 11 bases between them. Germline V lookup: CDR1 SGHTA, CDR2 FQGNSA. The CDR3 is 14 residues long. The CDR3 loop is CASSLDGGSYEQYF. CDR3 nucleotides: TGTGCCAGCAGCCTCGACGGGGGCTCCTACGAGCAGTACTTC.

The rearrangement uses TRBV27 and TRBJ2-7; 11 nucleotides match TRBD2. Germline assignment: CDR1 MNHEY and CDR2 SMNVEV (reference sequence). There are 17 residues in the CDR3. Trimming removed 1 base from V and 6 bases from J; junction bases left unmatched: 11. Written as DNA, the CDR3 is TGTGCCAGCAGTTTATATGGGCTAGCGGGAGGAGTGAGCGAGCAGTACTTC. Translated: CASSLYGLAGGVSEQYF.

This chain connects TRBV6-6 to TRBJ2-5; 9 nucleotides match TRBD1. With V trimmed by 6 bases and J by 4 bases, 3 bases remained unmatched. This CDR3 has 13 residues. Per the germline V gene, CDR1 is MNHNY and CDR2 is SVGAGI (reference sequence). CDR3 sequence: CASRNRGPETQYF. The CDR3 DNA follows: TGTGCCAGCAGGAACAGGGGGCCAGAGACCCAGTACTTC.

The chain couples TRBV9 to TRBJ1-2; unclear D gene. CDR3 length equals 13 residues. Germline V CDR1 and CDR2: SGDLS, YYNGEE. Between the trimmed V and J ends, which lost 4 bases and 6 bases, there was a span of 13 bases. CDR3 sequence: CASSPGLQNGYTF. Here the CDR3 DNA reads TGTGCCAGCAGCCCCGGCCTACAGAATGGCTACACCTTC.

The gene calls are TRBV28 and TRBJ2-5; possibly TRBD1 for D (6 bases). CDR1 and CDR2 (germline): MDHEN, SYDVKM. This CDR3 is 13 amino acids long. Trimming pared 5 bases from V and 1 base from J, leaving 8 bases between. The CDR3: CASSRTAQETQYF. The CDR3 DNA is TGTGCCAGCAGTCGGACAGCCCAAGAGACCCAGTACTTC.

The genes are TRBV5-1 and TRBJ2-3, with 9 positions matching TRBD2. V shed 3 bases, J shed 3 bases, and the junction held 8 bases outside the gene matches. CDR3 length equals 16 residues. The germline gives CDR1 SGHRS, CDR2 YFSETQ. The CDR3: CASSSTPSGVTDTQYF. In DNA form, the CDR3 reads TGCGCCAGCAGCTCGACGCCTAGCGGGGTAACAGATACGCAGTATTTT.

The chain employs TRBV6-1 and TRBJ1-1, with a tentative D call TRBD1 (6 bases). Germline CDR1 and CDR2: MNHNS and SASEGT. The CDR3 contains 15 residues. Trimming removed 3 bases at V and 7 bases at J, with 18 bases between. The CDR3 DNA sequence: TGTGCCAGCAGTGATAAGGCTATGGGGGCGGATGAAGCTTTCTTT. Its translation is CASSDKAMGADEAFF.

This clone has only one observation. The chain combines TRBV20-1 with TRBJ2-3; 10 bases fit TRBD2. The CDR3 is 15 residues long. With V trimmed by 3 bases and J by 5 bases, 8 bases remained unmatched. CDR1 DFQATT and CDR2 SNEGSKA come from the germline V gene (reference sequence). The CDR3 nucleotides read TGCAGTGCTAGTAGCGGGAGGCCCCCAGGAGATACGCAGTATTTT. Residues: CSASSGRPPGDTQYF.

This chain links TRBV15 with TRBJ1-1, with D unresolved. The CDR3 is made up of 12 amino acids. Per the germline V gene, CDR1 is LNHNV and CDR2 is YYDKDF (reference sequence). Trimming shortened V by 5 bases and J by 2 bases, and 6 bases separated the two germline ends. CDR3 protein: CATSAGNTEAFF. As DNA, the CDR3 is TGTGCCACCAGCGCAGGCAACACTGAAGCTTTCTTT. The full variable domain, rest sourced from reference TRBV15 and TRBJ1-1, is DAMVIQNPRYQVTQFGKPVTLSCSQTLNHNVMYWYQQKSSQAPKLLFHYYDKDFNNEADTPDNFQSRRPNTSFCFLDIRSPGLGDTAMYLCATSAGNTEAFFGQGTRLTVV.

The gene calls are TRBV5-1 and TRBJ2-1; the D gene is possibly TRBD2 (5 bases). The V end was cut by 0 bases, the J end by 7 bases, with 11 bases between. This CDR3 contains 14 residues. CDR1 is SGHRS, CDR2 YFSETQ, per germline. The CDR3 DNA reads TGCGCCAGCAGCTTGGTTCCTAGCTCGAATGAGCAGTTCTTC. Encoded protein: CASSLVPSSNEQFF.

This clone has more than one count but fewer than ten. The chain uses TRBV2 and TRBJ2-2; D perhaps matches TRBD1 (5 bases). This CDR3 region has 13 residues. From germline, CDR1 is SNHLY and CDR2 FYNNEI. The V and J ends lost 6 bases and 7 bases respectively, with 12 bases between them. Here the CDR3 reads CASRLGQSGELFF. The CDR3 nucleotides are TGTGCCAGCAGACTGGGGCAGAGCGGGGAGCTGTTTTTT.

The V and J genes are TRBV5-1 and TRBJ2-3, with 7 bases that match TRBD1. The CDR3 consists of 14 residues. Unmatched junction bases numbered 3, after V lost 4 bases and J lost 1 base. Germline loops: CDR1 SGHRS, CDR2 YFSETQ. CDR3 region: CASSQTGRTDTQYF. CDR3 sequence (DNA): TGCGCCAGCAGCCAGACAGGGCGCACAGATACGCAGTATTTT.

The chain uses TRBV3-1 (or the pseudogene TRBV3-2) and TRBJ1-1; 8 bases fit TRBD1. Germline loops: CDR1 LGHDT, CDR2 YNNKEL (reference sequence). This CDR3 is 18 amino acids long. The trim removed 0 bases at V and 4 bases at J, leaving 13 bases unmatched. In nucleotides, the CDR3 is TGTGCCAGCAGCCAAGACCTCCGTGGGACAGGTATGGGCACTGAAGCTTTCTTT. It codes for CASSQDLRGTGMGTEAFF.

The chain uses TRBV2 and TRBJ2-5; 9 positions agree with TRBD2. CDR1 is SNHLY, CDR2 FYNNEI, per germline. V trimming: 7 bases; J trimming: 4 bases; junction bases outside the gene matches: 7. The CDR3 loop spans 14 amino acids. CDR3 region: CASNGGRATETQYF. The CDR3 coding sequence is TGTGCCAGCAATGGCGGGAGGGCCACAGAGACCCAGTACTTC.

The chain employs TRBV19 and TRBJ2-7, with TRBD2 as a possible D gene (5 bases). Per the germline V gene, CDR1 is LNHDA and CDR2 is SQIVND (reference sequence). This CDR3 has 15 amino acids. Trimming cost V 6 bases and J 0 bases, with 15 bases left between them. The DNA of the CDR3 is TGTGCCAGTAGCCGCGGACTGGGGAGCTCCTACGAGCAGTACTTC. Its translation: CASSRGLGSSYEQYF.

Relative to its sample, this clone is medium-sized. The gene calls are TRBV2 and TRBJ2-5, with D tentatively TRBD1 (6 bases). This CDR3 is built from 15 residues. Trimming left V 0 bases short and J 1 base short, with 9 bases between. From germline, CDR1 is SNHLY and CDR2 FYNNEI. CDR3 sequence reads: CASSEAADSQETQYF. CDR3 nucleotides: TGTGCCAGCAGTGAAGCGGCGGACAGCCAAGAGACCCAGTACTTC.

The rearrangement links TRBV9 to TRBJ2-1, with TRBD2 identical over 7 bases. V trimming: 3 bases; J trimming: 6 bases; junction bases outside the gene matches: 12. Germline CDR1 SGDLS, CDR2 YYNGEE. This CDR3 region has 16 residues. The CDR3 reads CASSALGGGPVNEQFF. Here the CDR3 DNA reads TGTGCCAGCAGCGCCTTGGGGGGAGGGCCGGTCAATGAGCAGTTCTTC. The variable domain in full, with the rest retrieved from reference TRBV9 and TRBJ2-1, is DSGVTQTPKHLITATGQRVTLRCSPRSGDLSVYWYQQSLDQGLQFLIQYYNGEERAKGNILERFSAQQFPDLHSELNLSSLELGDSALYFCASSALGGGPVNEQFFGPGTRLTVL.

The V and J genes are TRBV9 and TRBJ2-3, with 11 bases aligning to TRBD2. Germline assignment: CDR1 SGDLS and CDR2 YYNGEE. The CDR3 loop spans 15 amino acids. Trimming cost V 4 bases and J 4 bases; bases outside gene matches: 5. The CDR3 sequence is CASSSTSGSPDTQYF. CDR3 DNA: TGTGCCAGCAGCTCTACTAGCGGGAGCCCAGATACGCAGTATTTT.

This clone was seen a single time. This chain uses TRBV28 with TRBJ1-2; 10 bases map to TRBD1. The germline V gene encodes CDR1 MDHEN and CDR2 SYDVKM. Trimming cost V 6 bases and J 1 base; bases outside gene matches: 5. This CDR3 contains 15 residues. CDR3 protein: CASRPGTGVNYGYTF. DNA of the CDR3: TGTGCCAGCAGACCCGGGACAGGGGTTAACTATGGCTACACCTTC.

The gene calls are TRBV27 and TRBJ1-4; D uncertain. Germline CDR1 is MNHEY and CDR2 is SMNVEV (reference sequence). V was trimmed by 5 bases and J by 6 bases, leaving 13 bases between them. CDR3 size: 14 residues. Here the CDR3 DNA reads TGTGCCAGCAGTCCCGTGGGGAGGGATGAAAAACTGTTTTTT. Translated: CASSPVGRDEKLFF.

The chain links TRBV20-1 to TRBJ2-6; D remains ambiguous. Trimming took off 3 bases at V and 1 base at J, with 10 bases between the two ends. CDR1 is DFQATT, CDR2 SNEGSKA, per germline (reference sequence). CDR3 length: 15 amino acids. CDR3 residues: CSASLVGSGANVLTF. The CDR3 nucleotides read TGCAGTGCTAGTTTGGTCGGGTCTGGGGCCAACGTCCTGACTTTC.